This T cell receptor (beta chain) is from a study of blood T cell repertoires in COVID-19. Looking at the study overall: Specimens from acute and convalescent COVID-19 originated in the United States, Italy and Spain. PBMCs, B-cell-depleted T cells, or T cells provided the cDNA or gDNA that made up the material.

A remark on this clone: Other DNA sequences in the same sample also yield this CDR3.

This CDR3 has 13 amino acids. The germline CDR1 and CDR2 sequences are LNHDA and SQIVND (reference sequence). The V end lost 2 bases, the J end lost 1 base, and 5 bases lay between the germline ends. Original processing methods: Nucleated cell number was recorded as an estimate derived from reference gene primer amplification. Only in-frame clones appear in the TCRdb table, and some are missing; sequencing was by immunoSEQ multiplex PCR. V, J and clone size were drawn from that table, and D and trimming were deduced from the DNA. The data contain roughly 190,000 clones, about 87% of them singletons. V is TRBV19 and J is TRBJ1-1; D gene unclear. Input material: peripheral blood. The TCR comes from a man aged 18 to 30 with active or convalescent COVID-19. This CDR3 reads CASSITANTEAFF. The CDR3 DNA follows: TGTGCCAGTAGTATAACAGCGAACACTGAAGCTTTCTTT.